This entry features one T cell receptor (beta chain) sequence. The antigen remains unidentified. Assay: immunoSEQ multiplex PCR; the TCRdb copy retains only in-frame clones and omits some. The sample records 350,000 to 450,000 clones, 92% being singletons. Treatment meaning: 15 to 20 received Ad26.COV2.S at low or high dose, single or two shots; 5 received placebo; per-sample allocation not given. On day 63 after the first injection, vaccine and placebo recipients gave samples. Cohort 1b enrolled adults aged 18-55 years in Boston. The sample comes from a study of Ad26.COV2.S vaccination and SARS-CoV-2 variants. For the study at large: A participant enrolled in the COV1001 Ad26.COV2.S trial arm provided the sample. Into the muscle, Ad26.COV2.S was dosed once or twice, 56 days apart.

CDR1 is WSHSY, CDR2 SAAADI, per germline. The CDR3 spans 14 residues. Trimming shortened V by 8 bases and J by 0 bases, and 11 bases separated the two germline ends. Broader study findings: With respect to non-spike TCR breadth, vaccine and placebo recipients were similar.

The V gene is TRBV10-2, the J gene TRBJ2-1; D gene ambiguous. This receptor was taken from a person between 18 and 59 years old who received the Ad26.COV2.S COVID-19 vaccine or a placebo. Here the sequenced sample was peripheral blood, taken in a trial of Ad26.COV2.S vaccine versus placebo. The CDR3 sequence: CASAVASSYNEQFF. Here the CDR3 DNA reads TGCGCCAGCGCGGTGGCATCCTCCTACAATGAGCAGTTCTTC.